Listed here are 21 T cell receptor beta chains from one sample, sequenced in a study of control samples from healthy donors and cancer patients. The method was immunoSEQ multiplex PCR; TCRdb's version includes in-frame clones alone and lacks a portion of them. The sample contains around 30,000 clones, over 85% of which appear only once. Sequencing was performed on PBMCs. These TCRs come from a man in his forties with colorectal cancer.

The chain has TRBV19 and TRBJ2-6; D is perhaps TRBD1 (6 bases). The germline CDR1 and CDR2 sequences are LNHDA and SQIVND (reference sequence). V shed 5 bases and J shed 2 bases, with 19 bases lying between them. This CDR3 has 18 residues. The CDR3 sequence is CASSVSGTRSPGANVLTF. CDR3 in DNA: TGTGCCAGTAGTGTCTCCGGGACAAGGTCCCCTGGGGCCAACGTCCTGACTTTC.

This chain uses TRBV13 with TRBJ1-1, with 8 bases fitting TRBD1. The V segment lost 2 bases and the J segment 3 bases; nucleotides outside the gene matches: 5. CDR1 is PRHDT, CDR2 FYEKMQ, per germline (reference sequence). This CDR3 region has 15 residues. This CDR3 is CASSLRTGWDTEAFF. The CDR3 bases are TGTGCCAGCAGCTTAAGGACAGGGTGGGACACTGAAGCTTTCTTT.

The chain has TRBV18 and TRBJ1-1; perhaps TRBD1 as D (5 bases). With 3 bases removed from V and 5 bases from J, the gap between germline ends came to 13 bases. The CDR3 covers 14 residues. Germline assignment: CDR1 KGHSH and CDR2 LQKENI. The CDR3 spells CASSPGQGWTEAFF. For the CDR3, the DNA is TGTGCCAGCTCACCCGGGCAGGGTTGGACTGAAGCTTTCTTT.

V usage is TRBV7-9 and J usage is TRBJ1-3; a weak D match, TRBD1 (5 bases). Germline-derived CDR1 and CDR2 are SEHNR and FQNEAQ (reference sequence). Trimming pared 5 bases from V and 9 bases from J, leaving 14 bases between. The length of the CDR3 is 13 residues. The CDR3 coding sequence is TGTGCCAGCAGCCAGCGGAGCCAGGGCACCATATATTTT. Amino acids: CASSQRSQGTIYF.

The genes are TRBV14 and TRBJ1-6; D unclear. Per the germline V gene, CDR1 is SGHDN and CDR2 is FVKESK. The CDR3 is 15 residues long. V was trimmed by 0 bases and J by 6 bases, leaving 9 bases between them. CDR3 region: CASSQEGVINSPLHF. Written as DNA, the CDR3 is TGTGCCAGCAGCCAAGAAGGAGTGATTAATTCACCCCTCCACTTT. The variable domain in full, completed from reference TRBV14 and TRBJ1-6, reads EAGVTQFPSHSVIEKGQTVTLRCDPISGHDNLYWYRRVMGKEIKFLLHFVKESKQDESGMPNNRFLAERTGGTYSTLKVQPAELEDSGVYFCASSQEGVINSPLHFGNGTRLTVT.

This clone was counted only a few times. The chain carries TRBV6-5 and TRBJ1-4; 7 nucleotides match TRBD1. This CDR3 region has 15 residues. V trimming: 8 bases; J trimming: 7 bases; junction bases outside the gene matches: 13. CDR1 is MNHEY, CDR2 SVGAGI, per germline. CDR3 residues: CASGRDSPRGEKLFF. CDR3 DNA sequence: TGTGCCAGCGGACGGGACAGCCCGAGGGGTGAAAAACTGTTTTTT.

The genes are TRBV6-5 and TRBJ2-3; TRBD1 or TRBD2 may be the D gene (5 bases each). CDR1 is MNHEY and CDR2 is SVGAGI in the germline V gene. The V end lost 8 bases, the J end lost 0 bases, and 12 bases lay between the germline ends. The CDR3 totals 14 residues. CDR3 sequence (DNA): TGTGCCAGCCGGGACGGACGAAGCACAGATACGCAGTATTTT. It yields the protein CASRDGRSTDTQYF.

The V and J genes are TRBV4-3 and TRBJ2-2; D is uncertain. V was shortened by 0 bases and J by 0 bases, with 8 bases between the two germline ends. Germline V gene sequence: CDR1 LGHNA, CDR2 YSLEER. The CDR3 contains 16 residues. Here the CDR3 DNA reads TGCGCCAGCAGCCAAGAAGGTTACGCGAACACCGGGGAGCTGTTTTTT. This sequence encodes CASSQEGYANTGELFF.

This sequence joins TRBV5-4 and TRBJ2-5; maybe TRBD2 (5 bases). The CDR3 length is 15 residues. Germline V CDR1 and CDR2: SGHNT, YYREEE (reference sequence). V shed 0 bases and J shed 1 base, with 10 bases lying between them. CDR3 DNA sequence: TGTGCCAGCAGCTTGGCCTCGGCGGGCCAAGAGACCCAGTACTTC. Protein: CASSLASAGQETQYF.

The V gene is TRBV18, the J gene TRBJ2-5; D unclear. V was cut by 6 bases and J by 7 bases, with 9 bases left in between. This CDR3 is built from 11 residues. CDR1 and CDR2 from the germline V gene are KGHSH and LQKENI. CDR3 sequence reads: CASSPAGTQYF. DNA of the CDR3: TGTGCCAGCTCGCCGGCCGGGACCCAGTACTTC.

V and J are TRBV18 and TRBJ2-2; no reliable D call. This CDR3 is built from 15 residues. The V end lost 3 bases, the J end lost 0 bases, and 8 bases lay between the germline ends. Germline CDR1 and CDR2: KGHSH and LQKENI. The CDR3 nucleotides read TGTGCCAGCTCACCCCTTAACTCGAACACCGGGGAGCTGTTTTTT. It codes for CASSPLNSNTGELFF.

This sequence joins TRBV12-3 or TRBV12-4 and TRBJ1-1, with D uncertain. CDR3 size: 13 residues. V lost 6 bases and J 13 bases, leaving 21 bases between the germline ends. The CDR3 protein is CASSTGGGTGGFF. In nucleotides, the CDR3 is TGTGCCAGCAGCACGGGAGGCGGCACCGGAGGTTTCTTT.

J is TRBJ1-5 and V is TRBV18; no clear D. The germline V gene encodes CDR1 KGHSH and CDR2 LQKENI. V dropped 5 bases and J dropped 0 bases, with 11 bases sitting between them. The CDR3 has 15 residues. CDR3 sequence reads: CASSTRTDSNQPQHF. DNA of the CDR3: TGTGCCAGCTCAACCCGGACGGATAGCAATCAGCCCCAGCATTTT.

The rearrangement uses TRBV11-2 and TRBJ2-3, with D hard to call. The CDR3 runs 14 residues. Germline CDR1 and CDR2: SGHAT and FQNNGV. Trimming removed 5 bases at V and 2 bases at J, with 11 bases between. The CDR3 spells CASSARLDTDTQYF. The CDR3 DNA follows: TGTGCCAGCAGCGCCCGACTTGACACAGATACGCAGTATTTT. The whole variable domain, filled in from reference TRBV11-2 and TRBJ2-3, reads EAGVAQSPRYKIIEKRQSVAFWCNPISGHATLYWYQQILGQGPKLLIQFQNNGVVDDSQLPKDRFSAERLKGVDSTLKIQPAKLEDSAVYLCASSARLDTDTQYFGPGTRLTVL.

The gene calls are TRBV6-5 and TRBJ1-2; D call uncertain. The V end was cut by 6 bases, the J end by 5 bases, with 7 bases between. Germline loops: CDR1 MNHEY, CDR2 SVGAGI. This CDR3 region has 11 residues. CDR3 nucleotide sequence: TGTGCCAGCAGCCGAAGGTATGGCTACACCTTC. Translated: CASSRRYGYTF.

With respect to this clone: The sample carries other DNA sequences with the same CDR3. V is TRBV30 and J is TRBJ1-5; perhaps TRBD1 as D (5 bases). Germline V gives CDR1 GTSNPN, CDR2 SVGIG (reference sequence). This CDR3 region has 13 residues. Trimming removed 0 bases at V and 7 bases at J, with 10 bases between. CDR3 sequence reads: CAWSVQGNQPQHF. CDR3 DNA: TGTGCCTGGAGTGTGCAGGGTAACCAGCCCCAGCATTTT.

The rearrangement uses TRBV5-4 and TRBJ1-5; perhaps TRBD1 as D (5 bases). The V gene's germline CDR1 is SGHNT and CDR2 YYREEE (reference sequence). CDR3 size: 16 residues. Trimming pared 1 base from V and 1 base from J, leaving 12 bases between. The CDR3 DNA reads TGTGCCAGCAGCTTGTTCGGGGGTGGGAGCAATCAGCCCCAGCATTTT. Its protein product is CASSLFGGGSNQPQHF.

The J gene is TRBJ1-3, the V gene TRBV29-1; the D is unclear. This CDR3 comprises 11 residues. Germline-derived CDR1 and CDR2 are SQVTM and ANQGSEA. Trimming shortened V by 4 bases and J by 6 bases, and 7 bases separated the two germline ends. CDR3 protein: CSVVAVNTIYF. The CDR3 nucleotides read TGCAGCGTTGTTGCTGTAAACACCATATATTTT.

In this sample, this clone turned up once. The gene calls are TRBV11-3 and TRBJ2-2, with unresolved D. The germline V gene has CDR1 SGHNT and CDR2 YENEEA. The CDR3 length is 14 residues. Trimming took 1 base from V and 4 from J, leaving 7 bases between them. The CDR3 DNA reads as TGTGCCAGCAGCTTAGTCAGGAGCACCGGGGAGCTGTTTTTT. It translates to CASSLVRSTGELFF.

This chain's CDR3 is CASSPPTGTGLEQYF. CDR3 DNA: TGTGCCAGCAGCCCCCCAACCGGGACCGGTCTCGAGCAGTACTTC. V usage is TRBV9 and J usage is TRBJ2-7; tentatively, D is TRBD1 or TRBD2 (5 bases each). The V end was cut by 4 bases, the J end by 6 bases, with 20 bases between. Per the germline V gene, CDR1 is SGDLS and CDR2 is YYNGEE. The CDR3 has 15 amino acids. The full variable domain, with the rest looked up from reference TRBV9 and TRBJ2-7, is DSGVTQTPKHLITATGQRVTLRCSPRSGDLSVYWYQQSLDQGLQFLIQYYNGEERAKGNILERFSAQQFPDLHSELNLSSLELGDSALYFCASSPPTGTGLEQYFGPGTRLTVT.

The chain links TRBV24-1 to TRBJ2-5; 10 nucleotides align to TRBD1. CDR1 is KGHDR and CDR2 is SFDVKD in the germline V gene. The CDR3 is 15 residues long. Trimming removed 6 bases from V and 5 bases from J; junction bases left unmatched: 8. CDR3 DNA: TGTGCCACCAGTTGGGGGGACAGGGGTCGGGAGACCCAGTACTTC. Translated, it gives CATSWGDRGRETQYF.